Shown below are 14 T cell receptor beta chains from a single sample sequenced in a study of early T cells in non-severe SARS-CoV-2 infection. MiXCR, run by TCRdb on the 5' RACE reads, gives a single entry per CDR3 protein. Of 45,000 to 55,000 distinct CDR3 sequences listed, more than 9% were seen once; the top ten hold roughly a tenth. Sequencing input: whole blood. These receptors all stem from an adult who was a healthcare worker with PCR-confirmed SARS-CoV-2 infection or an uninfected control (not recorded which).

The V and J genes are TRBV7-6 and TRBJ2-5, with D unclear. Trimming stripped 1 base from V and 1 base from J, with 10 bases between. The CDR3 sequence is 15 residues long. The germline CDR1 and CDR2 sequences are SGHVS and FNYEAQ. DNA of the CDR3: TGTGCCAGCAGCTTAGATAGGCTAACCCAAGAGACCCAGTACTTC. It codes for CASSLDRLTQETQYF.

As to this clonotype: A much larger clonotype is one base distant, so this may be a read error. The CDR3 DNA reads as TGTGCCGCCGGTGGGACACCCGGCCTCGAGCAGTACTTC. It specifies CAAGGTPGLEQYF. The V call is TRBV19, the J call TRBJ2-7; TRBD1 is a possible D gene (6 bases). V dropped 11 bases and J dropped 6 bases, with 20 bases sitting between them. Germline values: CDR1 LNHDA, CDR2 SQIVND (reference sequence). The CDR3 extends over 13 amino acids.

This clonotype was picked up a small number of times. The rearrangement uses TRBV25-1 and TRBJ2-5; TRBD1 aligns across 8 bases. The V segment lost 8 bases and the J segment 1 base; nucleotides outside the gene matches: 9. The CDR3 runs to 15 residues. From germline, CDR1 is MGHDK and CDR2 SYGVNS. This CDR3 reads CASGAGTGPQETQYF. The CDR3 DNA is TGTGCCAGCGGTGCGGGGACAGGCCCCCAAGAGACCCAGTACTTC.

The V and J genes are TRBV29-1 and TRBJ1-2, with a tentative D call TRBD1 (5 bases). This CDR3 spans 14 amino acids. Trimming removed 0 bases at V and 8 bases at J, with 16 bases between. CDR1 is SQVTM and CDR2 is ANQGSEA in the germline V gene. DNA for the CDR3: TGCAGCGTTGAAGAAACGGAGACAGCAACGGGCTACACCTTC. Protein product: CSVEETETATGYTF. The whole variable domain, remainder taken from reference TRBV29-1 and TRBJ1-2, is SAVISQKPSRDICQRGTSLTIQCQVDSQVTMMFWYRQQPGQSLTLIATANQGSEATYESGFVIDKFPISRPNLTFSTLTVSNMSPEDSSIYLCSVEETETATGYTFGSGTRLTVV.

The chain combines TRBV28 with TRBJ2-1, with D unresolved. This CDR3 has 13 residues. Germline V gene data show CDR1 as MDHEN and CDR2 as SYDVKM. Trimming pared 8 bases from V and 0 bases from J, leaving 8 bases between. CDR3 region: CASSRYSYNEQFF. DNA of the CDR3: TGTGCCAGCTCCCGGTACTCCTACAATGAGCAGTTCTTC.

This clonotype was counted many times. V and J are TRBV28 and TRBJ2-1; 11 positions match TRBD2. The CDR3 runs to 15 residues. Unmatched junction bases numbered 7, after V lost 5 bases and J lost 7 bases. Per germline, CDR1 MDHEN and CDR2 SYDVKM. The CDR3 DNA reads as TGTGCCAGCAGTCCCCCGCTAGCGGGAGGTAATGAGCAGTTCTTC. Translating gives CASSPPLAGGNEQFF.

By its share, this clonotype is medium-sized. The chain employs TRBV4-2 and TRBJ2-7, with 9 bases fitting TRBD2. CDR3 length equals 15 residues. The V segment lost 0 bases and the J segment 1 base; nucleotides outside the gene matches: 1. Germline V lookup: CDR1 LGHNA, CDR2 YNFKEQ. The chain's CDR3 is CASSQDLAGSYEQYF. The CDR3 DNA is TGTGCCAGCAGCCAAGATCTAGCGGGGTCCTACGAGCAGTACTTC.

This clonotype was seen many times. J is TRBJ1-5 and V is TRBV15, with no clear D. This CDR3 has 15 residues. Looked up from germline, CDR1 is LNHNV and CDR2 is YYDKDF (reference sequence). The germline V and J ends were trimmed by 0 bases and 0 bases, with 6 bases remaining between them. The CDR3 is CATSREAGSNQPQHF. The CDR3 region has the DNA TGTGCCACCAGCAGAGAAGCGGGTAGCAATCAGCCCCAGCATTTT.

This chain links TRBV6-4 with TRBJ2-3; 8 bases align to TRBD2. V shed 3 bases and J 2 bases; nucleotides not matched to a gene: 1. The CDR3 is made up of 14 amino acids. Germline V lookup: CDR1 MRHNA, CDR2 SNTAGT. CDR3 coding DNA: TGTGCCAGCAGTGAAGCGGGAGACACAGATACGCAGTATTTT. This translates into CASSEAGDTDTQYF.

This clonotype was observed a few times. This sequence joins TRBV27 and TRBJ1-4, with D uncertain. Per the germline V gene, CDR1 is MNHEY and CDR2 is SMNVEV (reference sequence). The V end was cut by 6 bases, the J end by 5 bases, with 10 bases between. The CDR3 covers 13 residues. The chain's CDR3 is CASRGRRNEKLFF. DNA of the CDR3: TGTGCCAGCAGAGGACGGCGAAATGAAAAACTGTTTTTT.

This clonotype was seen many times. This chain connects TRBV6-1 to TRBJ1-2, with a weak D call TRBD1 (6 bases). CDR3 length: 14 residues. The germline V gene has CDR1 MNHNS and CDR2 SASEGT. Between the trimmed V and J ends, which lost 7 bases and 4 bases, there was a span of 16 bases. The CDR3 reads CASNLSGGSYGYTF. CDR3 in DNA: TGTGCCAGCAATTTATCCGGGGGCAGCTATGGCTACACCTTC.

This clonotype was detected ten times or more. The chain links TRBV6-6 to TRBJ1-6, with D perhaps matching TRBD1 (5 bases). CDR1 MNHNY and CDR2 SVGAGI come from the germline V gene (reference sequence). This CDR3 is built from 13 residues. Trimming left V 8 bases short and J 5 bases short, with 10 bases between. CDR3 residues: CASGARDNSPLHF. CDR3 nucleotide sequence: TGTGCCAGCGGGGCCAGGGATAATTCACCCCTCCACTTT.

The V and J genes are TRBV27 and TRBJ2-7; no firm D call. V dropped 3 bases and J dropped 6 bases, with 12 bases sitting between them. CDR1 and CDR2 (germline): MNHEY, SMNVEV (reference sequence). The length of the CDR3 is 13 residues. As DNA, the CDR3 is TGTGCCAGCAGTTTGGTAGCAGACGGCGAGCAGTACTTC. The encoded protein is CASSLVADGEQYF.

This clonotype has a count of ten or more. The CDR3 DNA follows: TGTGCCAGCAGTTCCTTAGCGGGAACAGATACGCAGTATTTT. Translation: CASSSLAGTDTQYF. The J gene is TRBJ2-3, the V gene TRBV28, with 8 bases identical to TRBD2. The V gene's germline CDR1 is MDHEN and CDR2 SYDVKM. With 4 bases clipped from V and 3 bases from J, the junction kept 3 bases outside the gene matches. CDR3 size: 14 residues.